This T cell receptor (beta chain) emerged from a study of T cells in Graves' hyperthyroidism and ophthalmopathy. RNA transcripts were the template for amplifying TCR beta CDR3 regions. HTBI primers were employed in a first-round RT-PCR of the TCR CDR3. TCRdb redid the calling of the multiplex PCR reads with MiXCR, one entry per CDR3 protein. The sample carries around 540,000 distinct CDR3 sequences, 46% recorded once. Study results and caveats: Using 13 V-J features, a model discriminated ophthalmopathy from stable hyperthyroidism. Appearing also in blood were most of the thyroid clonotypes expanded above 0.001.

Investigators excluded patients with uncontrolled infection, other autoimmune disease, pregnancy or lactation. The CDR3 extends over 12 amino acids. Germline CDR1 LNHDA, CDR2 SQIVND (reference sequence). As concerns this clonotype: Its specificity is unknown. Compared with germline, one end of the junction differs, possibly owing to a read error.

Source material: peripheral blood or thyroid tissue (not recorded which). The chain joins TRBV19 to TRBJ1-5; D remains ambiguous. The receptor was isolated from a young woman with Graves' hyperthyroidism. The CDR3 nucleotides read TGTGCCAGCAGTAACCAGGTACAGCCCCAGCATTTT. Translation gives CASSNQVQPQHF.